These 5 T cell receptor beta chains were sequenced from one sample in a study of blood T cell repertoires in COVID-19 (dated by TCRdb to the early 2020s). Library generation was performed with the immunoSEQ multiplex PCR assay. The table comes from immuneACCESS by way of TCRdb, which keeps in-frame sequences with V and J called. Part of the clones is missing from these tables; in studies checked, under half for an unresolved V gene and the rest for unknown reasons. The sample data list about 190,000 clones, and about 90% of these were observed just once. The top ten clonotypes cover about 0.59% of the sample. The sample consisted of peripheral blood. The receptor set was obtained from a man over 45 with acute or convalescent COVID-19.

The chain recombines TRBV28 with TRBJ1-2; 10 nucleotides line up with TRBD1. The CDR3 extends over 15 amino acids. Germline loops: CDR1 MDHEN, CDR2 SYDVKM. With 4 bases clipped from V and 8 bases from J, the junction kept 10 bases outside the gene matches. The CDR3, as DNA: TGTGCCAGCAGTTGGGGGACAGGGGAAGATGGCGGCTACACCTTC. Its translation is CASSWGTGEDGGYTF.

The chain joins TRBV9 to TRBJ2-5; 8 positions agree with TRBD2. This CDR3 is built from 15 residues. In germline, CDR1 is SGDLS, CDR2 YYNGEE. V was clipped by 0 bases and J by 5 bases; unmatched bases: 6. The CDR3 region is CASSVEGLVWETQYF. CDR3 sequence (DNA): TGTGCCAGCAGCGTAGAGGGACTAGTTTGGGAGACCCAGTACTTC.

The V gene is TRBV5-1, the J gene TRBJ1-1; weak D call: TRBD1 (5 bases). V lost 0 bases and J lost 1, with 13 bases in between. This CDR3 has 16 residues. CDR1 and CDR2 (germline): SGHRS, YFSETQ. CDR3 sequence: CASSLAAGLANTEAFF. The CDR3 DNA is TGCGCCAGCAGCTTGGCCGCAGGGTTGGCGAACACTGAAGCTTTCTTT. The full variable domain, its missing parts supplied by reference TRBV5-1 and TRBJ1-1, is KAGVTQTPRYLIKTRGQQVTLSCSPISGHRSVSWYQQTPGQGLQFLFEYFSETQRNKGNFPGRFSGRQFSNSRSEMNVSTLELGDSALYLCASSLAAGLANTEAFFGQGTRLTVV.

In this sample, this clone turned up a few times. The chain couples TRBV27 to TRBJ1-5; D is perhaps TRBD1 (5 bases). The V gene lost 3 bases and the J gene lost 7 bases, with 16 bases spanning the gap. CDR3 length: 15 amino acids. Germline V gene data show CDR1 as MNHEY and CDR2 as SMNVEV (reference sequence). As DNA, the CDR3 is TGTGCCAGCAGTTTGGATGCAGGGAAAGGCCAGCCCCAGCATTTT. Its translation: CASSLDAGKGQPQHF.

The chain carries TRBV12-3 or TRBV12-4 and TRBJ2-7; tentatively, D is TRBD1 (6 bases). Trimming shortened V by 6 bases and J by 7 bases, and 10 bases separated the two germline ends. This CDR3 has 11 residues. The CDR3 region is CASSSGQEQYV. The DNA for the CDR3 is TGTGCCAGCAGCTCCGGACAGGAGCAGTACGTC.